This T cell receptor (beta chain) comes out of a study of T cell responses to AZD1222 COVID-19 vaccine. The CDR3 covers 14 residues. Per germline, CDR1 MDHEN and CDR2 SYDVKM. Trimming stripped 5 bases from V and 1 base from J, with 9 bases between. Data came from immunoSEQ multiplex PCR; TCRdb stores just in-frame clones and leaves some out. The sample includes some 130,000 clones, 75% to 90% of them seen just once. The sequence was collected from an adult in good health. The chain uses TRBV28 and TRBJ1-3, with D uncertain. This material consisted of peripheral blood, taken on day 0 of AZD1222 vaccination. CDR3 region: CASSTWGSGNTIYF. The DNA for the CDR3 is TGTGCCAGCAGTACCTGGGGATCTGGAAACACCATATATTTT.